This T cell receptor (beta chain) was found in a study of beta chain features in type 1 diabetes. Cell sorting via CD45RO/CCR7/CD25/CD127/CD95/CD27 was performed to obtain CD4+ naive, central memory, regulatory and stem cell-like memory cells. Every isolated RNA sample was fully reverse transcribed, so sequencing captured expressed TCRB transcripts. Only in-frame clones appear in the TCRdb table, and some are missing; sequencing was by immunoSEQ multiplex PCR. The sample has around 250,000 clones; around a quarter are singletons. Germline V gene data show CDR1 as WNHNN and CDR2 as SYGVQD (reference sequence). This CDR3 is 12 amino acids long. Deletions cut 7 bases from V and 5 bases from J, with 11 bases between.

The rearrangement joins TRBV10-1 to TRBJ1-2, with TRBD1 as a possible D gene (5 bases). Sequenced material: central memory CD4+ T cells from blood. This TCR derives from a man under 40 in good health. CDR3 in amino acids: CASTKGVYGYTF. The CDR3 bases are TGCGCCAGCACCAAAGGGGTGTATGGCTACACCTTC.